These 23 T cell receptor beta chains were all obtained from the same sample, sequenced in a study of shared clonotypes between healthy human individuals. The repertoire was sequenced with immunoSEQ multiplex PCR; TCRdb's copy has only in-frame clones and lacks some. The table records about 1 million clones, around 74% of them present only once. Sequencing was performed on memory CD4+ T cells sorted from blood. The subset here: CD45RA-negative fraction. The origin of the receptors is a young man in good health.

In this sample, this clone turned up once. V usage is TRBV5-1 and J usage is TRBJ2-2, with 9 bases lining up with TRBD2. Looked up from germline, CDR1 is SGHRS and CDR2 is YFSETQ. V shed 7 bases and J 3 bases; nucleotides not matched to a gene: 7. The CDR3 extends over 15 amino acids. CDR3 amino acids: CASLRASGDTGELFF. CDR3 nucleotides: TGCGCCAGCTTAAGGGCTAGCGGGGACACCGGGGAGCTGTTTTTT.

The chain couples TRBV2 to TRBJ2-3; D unclear. The germline V gene has CDR1 SNHLY and CDR2 FYNNEI. There are 12 residues in the CDR3. Between the trimmed V and J ends, which lost 4 bases and 6 bases, there was a span of 8 bases. CDR3 in DNA: TGTGCCAGCAGTGGCCCCGGGGATACGCAGTATTTT. It is translated as CASSGPGDTQYF.

The chain is built from TRBV11-3 and TRBJ2-5; TRBD1 matches 7 bases. CDR3 length: 16 amino acids. Germline lookup yields CDR1 SGHNT and CDR2 YENEEA. V gave up 1 base and J gave up 1 base; unmatched junction bases: 6. The DNA for the CDR3 is TGTGCCAGCAGCTTAGGAATCCAGGGGGTCCAAGAGACCCAGTACTTC. It yields the protein CASSLGIQGVQETQYF.

This clone was seen a handful of times. The rearrangement uses TRBV28 and TRBJ1-1; no clear D gene. Germline CDR1 MDHEN, CDR2 SYDVKM. Trimming left V 7 bases short and J 0 bases short, with 6 bases between. CDR3 length: 12 residues. The CDR3 spells CASKVLNTEAFF. CDR3 bases: TGTGCCAGCAAGGTCTTGAACACTGAAGCTTTCTTT.

The rearrangement uses TRBV6-1 and TRBJ1-6, with D maybe TRBD1 (6 bases). This CDR3 contains 15 residues. The V and J ends lost 1 base and 5 bases respectively, with 9 bases between them. CDR1 is MNHNS and CDR2 is SASEGT in the germline V gene. The CDR3 reads CASSEEGGHNSPLHF. The CDR3 bases are TGTGCCAGCAGTGAAGAGGGGGGCCATAATTCACCCCTCCACTTT.

The rearrangement uses TRBV4-1 and TRBJ1-6, with no clear D. CDR3 length: 16 amino acids. Germline lookup yields CDR1 MGHRA and CDR2 YSYEKL. With 0 bases removed from V and 0 bases from J, the gap between germline ends came to 6 bases. CDR3 DNA: TGCGCCAGCAGCCAAGATGAGAGCTCCTATAATTCACCCCTCCACTTT. Protein: CASSQDESSYNSPLHF.

The chain has TRBV4-3 and TRBJ2-1, with no clear D. The V gene lost 0 bases and the J gene lost 7 bases, with 7 bases spanning the gap. The CDR3 has 13 amino acids. CDR1 LGHNA and CDR2 YSLEER come from the germline V gene. CDR3 coding DNA: TGCGCCAGCAGCCAAGAGTTGCGGAATGAGCAGTTCTTC. This encodes CASSQELRNEQFF.

This sequence joins TRBV29-1 and TRBJ2-5; D call uncertain. The V gene lost 5 bases and the J gene lost 0 bases, with 7 bases spanning the gap. The length of the CDR3 is 12 residues. Per the germline V gene, CDR1 is SQVTM and CDR2 is ANQGSEA. The CDR3 loop is CSVSLDQETQYF. As DNA, the CDR3 is TGCAGCGTTAGCCTAGACCAAGAGACCCAGTACTTC.

This clone is a singleton in its sample. J is TRBJ1-2 and V is TRBV28; no firm D call. V was shortened by 2 bases and J by 7 bases, with 11 bases between the two germline ends. In germline, CDR1 is MDHEN, CDR2 SYDVKM. CDR3 size: 13 residues. The CDR3 bases are TGTGCCAGCAGTTTAGGCCCTAAAGCTGGCTACACCTTC. This sequence encodes CASSLGPKAGYTF.

The chain joins TRBV5-1 to TRBJ2-5; the match to TRBD2 covers 8 bases. Trimming cost V 2 bases and J 5 bases; bases outside gene matches: 5. The CDR3 spans 14 residues. Germline loops: CDR1 SGHRS, CDR2 YFSETQ. CDR3 DNA sequence: TGCGCCAGCAGCTTTAGCGGGGCGGGGGAGACCCAGTACTTC. This codes for CASSFSGAGETQYF.

Worth noting for this clone: The sample holds other DNA sequences that translate to the same CDR3. This chain joins TRBV11-2 and TRBJ1-1; 7 positions agree with TRBD1. The V gene's germline CDR1 is SGHAT and CDR2 FQNNGV. This CDR3 region has 14 residues. V lost 2 bases to trimming and J lost 1 base; unmatched junction nucleotides: 1. The CDR3 nucleotides read TGTGCCAGCAGCTTACAGGGGGGGAACACTGAAGCTTTCTTT. Encoded protein: CASSLQGGNTEAFF.

The chain links TRBV5-1 to TRBJ2-7; D remains ambiguous. The CDR3 loop spans 14 amino acids. V was cut by 0 bases and J by 6 bases, with 13 bases left in between. Germline V gives CDR1 SGHRS, CDR2 YFSETQ. The CDR3 protein is CASSLEALPGEQYF. The CDR3 DNA is TGCGCCAGCAGCTTGGAGGCTTTACCGGGCGAGCAGTACTTC. Based on the CDR3 plus reference TRBV5-1 and TRBJ2-7, the full variable domain is KAGVTQTPRYLIKTRGQQVTLSCSPISGHRSVSWYQQTPGQGLQFLFEYFSETQRNKGNFPGRFSGRQFSNSRSEMNVSTLELGDSALYLCASSLEALPGEQYFGPGTRLTVT.

The chain is built from TRBV10-3 and TRBJ2-5; D is ambiguous. In germline, CDR1 is ENHRY, CDR2 SYGVKD. V lost 5 bases, J lost 0 bases, and 7 bases lay in between. The CDR3 totals 13 residues. CDR3 sequence reads: CAISRNNQETQYF. CDR3 nucleotide sequence: TGTGCCATCAGTCGGAACAACCAAGAGACCCAGTACTTC.

This rearrangement joins TRBV2 to TRBJ1-1; tentative D call: TRBD1 (5 bases). The CDR3 length is 18 residues. CDR1 and CDR2 from the germline V gene are SNHLY and FYNNEI. The V end lost 7 bases, the J end lost 1 base, and 25 bases lay between the germline ends. CDR3 DNA sequence: TGTGCCAGCATCGAAGGTATCGGGACCGGTCGGGGGAACACTGAAGCTTTCTTT. It specifies CASIEGIGTGRGNTEAFF.

This clone was recorded once. The V call is TRBV6-1, the J call TRBJ2-1, with 9 bases that match TRBD1. Germline V gene lookup returns CDR1 MNHNS and CDR2 SASEGT. J gave up 9 bases and V 6 bases, and 12 bases lay outside the gene matches. The CDR3 extends over 15 amino acids. The chain's CDR3 is CASSLQGAAQLEQFF. The CDR3 region has the DNA TGTGCCAGCAGCCTACAGGGGGCCGCACAGCTTGAGCAGTTCTTC.

Concerning this clone: A read error is likely here: a far larger clone is one base away. V usage is TRBV2 and J usage is TRBJ2-2, with 9 positions matching TRBD2. CDR3 size: 15 residues. J lost 4 bases, V lost 4 bases, and 4 bases had no gene match. CDR1 is SNHLY, CDR2 FYNNEI, per germline. CDR3 protein: CASSVSGSVTGELFF. The CDR3 bases are TGTGCCAGCAGTGTTAGCGGGAGTGTCACCGGGGAGCTGTTTTTT.

V gene TRBV7-2 combines with J gene TRBJ2-7; TRBD2 aligns across 8 bases. The J segment lost 2 bases and the V segment lost 1 base, leaving 7 bases of the junction unmatched. The CDR3 contains 16 residues. Germline V lookup: CDR1 SGHTA, CDR2 FQGNSA. CDR3 sequence: CASSLVSGSMTYEQYF. The DNA for the CDR3 is TGTGCCAGCAGCTTAGTCAGCGGGAGTATGACCTACGAGCAGTACTTC. Filled out from reference TRBV7-2 and TRBJ2-7, the complete variable domain reads GAGVSQSPSNKVTEKGKDVELRCDPISGHTALYWYRQSLGQGLEFLIYFQGNSAPDKSGLPSDRFSAERTGGSVSTLTIQRTQQEDSAVYLCASSLVSGSMTYEQYFGPGTRLTVT.

CDR3 DNA: TGTGCCAGCAGCCCGACCGGGACTAGGGGAGAGACCCAGTACTTC. Translating it yields CASSPTGTRGETQYF. The chain joins TRBV7-2 to TRBJ2-5, with 8 bases lining up with TRBD2. CDR1 and CDR2 (germline): SGHTA, FQGNSA. V gave up 5 bases and J gave up 4 bases; unmatched junction bases: 9. CDR3 length: 15 amino acids.

This clone was observed a few times. The V gene is TRBV19, the J gene TRBJ1-5; D perhaps matches TRBD1 (5 bases). Trimming took off 6 bases at V and 7 bases at J, with 16 bases between the two ends. The V gene's germline CDR1 is LNHDA and CDR2 SQIVND (reference sequence). The CDR3 is made up of 14 amino acids. DNA of the CDR3: TGTGCCAGTAGCAGTTCGGGGGTGGACCAGCCCCAGCATTTT. Protein product: CASSSSGVDQPQHF.

The chain links TRBV14 to TRBJ1-3; no clear D. V was cut by 0 bases and J by 4 bases, with 13 bases left in between. The CDR3 has 16 residues. Germline V gene lookup returns CDR1 SGHDN and CDR2 FVKESK. CDR3 sequence (DNA): TGTGCCAGCAGCCAAGATTTAGGACCGCCGGGAAACACCATATATTTT. This translates into CASSQDLGPPGNTIYF.

This clone has more than one count but fewer than ten. The V gene is TRBV12-5, the J gene TRBJ2-1; 8 bases are shared with TRBD2. V lost 5 bases and J lost 6; bases outside the gene matches: 6. Germline values: CDR1 LGHNT, CDR2 FRNRAP. The length of the CDR3 is 14 residues. The CDR3 is CASGIAGPSNEQFF. Written as DNA, the CDR3 is TGTGCTAGTGGTATAGCGGGGCCCTCCAATGAGCAGTTCTTC.

This clone turned up a few times. This rearrangement joins TRBV7-9 to TRBJ1-1; unclear D gene. Germline CDR1 is SEHNR and CDR2 is FQNEAQ (reference sequence). Trimming took 1 base from V and 1 from J, leaving 7 bases between them. This CDR3 has 14 amino acids. The CDR3 DNA follows: TGTGCCAGCAGCTTAGTGGCAGCGAACACTGAAGCTTTCTTT. Its translation is CASSLVAANTEAFF.

As DNA, the CDR3 is TGTGCCAGCAGCTCCCGGGCTGGGGGCACCGGGGAGCTGTTTTTT. Its protein is CASSSRAGGTGELFF. V gene TRBV27 combines with J gene TRBJ2-2; possibly TRBD1 or TRBD2 for D (5 bases each). Germline V gene data show CDR1 as MNHEY and CDR2 as SMNVEV (reference sequence). The germline V and J ends were trimmed by 6 bases and 4 bases, with 15 bases remaining between them. The CDR3 length is 15 residues.